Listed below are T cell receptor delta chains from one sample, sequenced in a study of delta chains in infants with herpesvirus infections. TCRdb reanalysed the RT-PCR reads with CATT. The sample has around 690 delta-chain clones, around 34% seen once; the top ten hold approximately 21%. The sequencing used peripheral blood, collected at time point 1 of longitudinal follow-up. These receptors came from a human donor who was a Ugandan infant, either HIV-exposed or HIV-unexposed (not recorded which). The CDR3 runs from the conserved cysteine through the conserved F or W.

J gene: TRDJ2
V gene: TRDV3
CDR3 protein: CACSYARGYLTAQLFF

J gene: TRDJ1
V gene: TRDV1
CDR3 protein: CALGKFLLRLGVLDTDKLIF

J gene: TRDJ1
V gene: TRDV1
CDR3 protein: CALGKRSPGAPDKLIF

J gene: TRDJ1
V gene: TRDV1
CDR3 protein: CALGVLRGTLGDTRGALYTDKLIF

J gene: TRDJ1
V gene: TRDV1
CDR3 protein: CALGERGVDWGIRYTDKLIF

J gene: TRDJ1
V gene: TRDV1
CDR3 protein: CALGYQGAFFSTGGRREDKLIF

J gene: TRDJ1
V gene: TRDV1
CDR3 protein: CALGELPPYWGRYTDKLIF

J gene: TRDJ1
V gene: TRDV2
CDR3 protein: CACDTVGEMGYTDKLIF

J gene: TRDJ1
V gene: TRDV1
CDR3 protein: CALGETSYPGTGGHYKLYTDKLIF

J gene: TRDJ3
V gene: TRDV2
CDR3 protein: CACDTVLGDTTWDTRQMFF

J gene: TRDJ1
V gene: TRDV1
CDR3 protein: CALGGPLPTGVLGDTPRRTDKLIF

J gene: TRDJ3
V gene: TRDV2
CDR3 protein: CACDTVLGGRSWDTRQMFF

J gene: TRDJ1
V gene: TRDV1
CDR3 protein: CALGENSAWGIYKLIF

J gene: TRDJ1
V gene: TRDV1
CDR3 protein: CALGELPFSGLEYTDKLIF

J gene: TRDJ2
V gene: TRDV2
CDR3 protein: CACDTVLGDLTAQLFF

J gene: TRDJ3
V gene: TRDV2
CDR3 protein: CACDTVLGDAWDTRQMFF

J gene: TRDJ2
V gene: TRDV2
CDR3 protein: CACDTLGDTLTAQLFF

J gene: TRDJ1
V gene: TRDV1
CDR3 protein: CALGDLLRGGYPYTDKLIF

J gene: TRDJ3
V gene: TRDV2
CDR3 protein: CACDVLGDWTWDTRQMFF

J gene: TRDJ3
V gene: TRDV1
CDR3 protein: CALGELPPGDSWDTRQMFF

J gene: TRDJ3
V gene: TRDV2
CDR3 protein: CACDTGGPFSWDTRQMFF

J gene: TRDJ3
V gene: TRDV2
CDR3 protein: CACDLLGGSSWDTRQMFF

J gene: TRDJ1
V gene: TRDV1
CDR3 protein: CALGDHTGYTDKLIF

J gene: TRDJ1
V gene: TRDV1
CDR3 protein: CALGEIYVFTGGYVPRIDKLIF

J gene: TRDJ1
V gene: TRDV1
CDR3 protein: CALGDRLLPPYVLGGTAKTYTDKLIF

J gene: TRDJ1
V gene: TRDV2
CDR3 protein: CACDKGDTADKLIF

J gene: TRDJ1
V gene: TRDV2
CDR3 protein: CACDMVSTDKLIF

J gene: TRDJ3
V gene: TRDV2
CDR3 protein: CACDTPSSWDTRQMFF

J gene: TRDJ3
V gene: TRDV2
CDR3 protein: CACDRVGDIASSWDTRQMFF

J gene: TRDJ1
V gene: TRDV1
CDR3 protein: CALGELRDMEAFLQAEGLCTDKLIF

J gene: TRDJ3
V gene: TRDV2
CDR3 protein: CACDSLLGDSLSWDTRQMFF